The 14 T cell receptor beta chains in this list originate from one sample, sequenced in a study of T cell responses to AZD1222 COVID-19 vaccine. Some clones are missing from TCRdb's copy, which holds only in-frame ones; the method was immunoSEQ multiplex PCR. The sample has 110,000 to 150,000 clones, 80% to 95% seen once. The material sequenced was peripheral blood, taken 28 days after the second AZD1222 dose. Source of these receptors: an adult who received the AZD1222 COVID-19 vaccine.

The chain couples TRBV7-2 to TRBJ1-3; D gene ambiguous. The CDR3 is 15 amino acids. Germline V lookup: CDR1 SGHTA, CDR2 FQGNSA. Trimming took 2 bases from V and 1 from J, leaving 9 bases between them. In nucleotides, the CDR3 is TGTGCCAGCAGCTTACACATACAATCTGGAAACACCATATATTTT. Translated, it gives CASSLHIQSGNTIYF.

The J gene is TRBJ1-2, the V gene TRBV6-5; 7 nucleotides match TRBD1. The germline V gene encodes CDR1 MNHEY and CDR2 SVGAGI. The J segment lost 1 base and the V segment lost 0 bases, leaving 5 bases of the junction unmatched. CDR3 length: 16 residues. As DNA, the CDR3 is TGTGCCAGCAGTTACTCGCGCAGGGGGGTTAACTATGGCTACACCTTC. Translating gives CASSYSRRGVNYGYTF.

CDR3 DNA sequence: TGTGCCAGCATTCCCCCTAGCGGGAGGCCAGATACGCAGTATTTT. This encodes CASIPPSGRPDTQYF. The chain uses TRBV6-5 and TRBJ2-3, with 11 bases that match TRBD2. V shed 7 bases, J shed 4 bases, and the junction held 7 bases outside the gene matches. CDR3 size: 15 residues. The germline CDR1 and CDR2 sequences are MNHEY and SVGAGI.

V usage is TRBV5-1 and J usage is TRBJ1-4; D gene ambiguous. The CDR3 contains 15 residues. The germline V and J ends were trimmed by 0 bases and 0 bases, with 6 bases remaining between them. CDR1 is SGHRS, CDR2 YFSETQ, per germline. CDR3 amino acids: CASSLAGSTNEKLFF. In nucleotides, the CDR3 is TGCGCCAGCAGCTTGGCGGGGTCAACTAATGAAAAACTGTTTTTT.

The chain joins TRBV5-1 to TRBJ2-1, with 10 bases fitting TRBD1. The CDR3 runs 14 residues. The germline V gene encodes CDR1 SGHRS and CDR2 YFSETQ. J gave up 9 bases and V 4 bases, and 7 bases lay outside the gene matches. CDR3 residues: CASSLGTGVGEQFF. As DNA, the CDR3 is TGCGCCAGCAGCCTCGGGACAGGGGTAGGTGAGCAGTTCTTC.

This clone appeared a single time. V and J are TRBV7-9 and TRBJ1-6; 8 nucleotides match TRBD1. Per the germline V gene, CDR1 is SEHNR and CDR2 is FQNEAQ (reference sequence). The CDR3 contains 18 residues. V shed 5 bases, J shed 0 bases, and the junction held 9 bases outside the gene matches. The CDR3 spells CASSPRDRKSSYNSPLHF. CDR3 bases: TGTGCCAGCAGCCCAAGGGACAGGAAGAGCTCCTATAATTCACCCCTCCACTTT.

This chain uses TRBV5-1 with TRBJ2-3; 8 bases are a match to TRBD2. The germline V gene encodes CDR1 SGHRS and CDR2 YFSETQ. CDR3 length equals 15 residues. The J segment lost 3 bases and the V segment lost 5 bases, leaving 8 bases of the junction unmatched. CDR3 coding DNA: TGCGCCAGCAGTCCTGCGGGAGGTCGGACAGATACGCAGTATTTT. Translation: CASSPAGGRTDTQYF.

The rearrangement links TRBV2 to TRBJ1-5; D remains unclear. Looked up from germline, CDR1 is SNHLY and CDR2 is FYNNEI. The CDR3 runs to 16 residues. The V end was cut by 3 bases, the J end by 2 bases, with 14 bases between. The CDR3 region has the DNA TGTGCCAGCAGTGACCTCGGGCACCAGGGCAATCAGCCCCAGCATTTT. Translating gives CASSDLGHQGNQPQHF.

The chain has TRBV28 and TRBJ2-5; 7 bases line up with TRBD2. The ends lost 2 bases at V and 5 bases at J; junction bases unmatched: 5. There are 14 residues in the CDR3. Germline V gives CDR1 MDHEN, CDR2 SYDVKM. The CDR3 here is CASSLGGRRETQYF. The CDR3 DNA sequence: TGTGCCAGCAGTTTAGGCGGGAGAAGGGAGACCCAGTACTTC.

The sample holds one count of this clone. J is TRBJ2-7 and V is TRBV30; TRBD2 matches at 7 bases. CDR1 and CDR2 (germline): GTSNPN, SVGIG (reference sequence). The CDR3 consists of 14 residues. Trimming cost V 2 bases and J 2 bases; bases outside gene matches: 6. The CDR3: CAWSIREVTYEQYF. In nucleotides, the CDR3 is TGTGCCTGGAGTATACGGGAGGTTACCTACGAGCAGTACTTC.

The CDR3 nucleotides are TGCGCCAGCAGCACCAGGGGGCCGAACACTGAAGCTTTCTTT. Translated: CASSTRGPNTEAFF. The V gene is TRBV5-1, the J gene TRBJ1-1; 8 nucleotides align to TRBD1. Germline CDR1 is SGHRS and CDR2 is YFSETQ. The CDR3 has 14 residues. The junction had 3 bases not matched to a gene; V was cut back by 4 bases and J by 1 base.

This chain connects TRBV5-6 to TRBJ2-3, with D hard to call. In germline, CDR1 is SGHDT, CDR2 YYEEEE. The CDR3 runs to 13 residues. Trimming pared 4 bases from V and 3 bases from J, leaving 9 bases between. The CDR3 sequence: CASSAEETDTQYF. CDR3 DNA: TGTGCCAGCAGCGCAGAGGAAACAGATACGCAGTATTTT.

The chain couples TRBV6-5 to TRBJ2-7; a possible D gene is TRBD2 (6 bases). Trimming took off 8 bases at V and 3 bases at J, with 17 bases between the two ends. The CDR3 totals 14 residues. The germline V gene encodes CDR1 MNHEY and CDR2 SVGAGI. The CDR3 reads CASSLSGLLYEQYF. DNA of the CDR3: TGTGCCAGCTCACTTAGCGGACTACTCTACGAGCAGTACTTC.

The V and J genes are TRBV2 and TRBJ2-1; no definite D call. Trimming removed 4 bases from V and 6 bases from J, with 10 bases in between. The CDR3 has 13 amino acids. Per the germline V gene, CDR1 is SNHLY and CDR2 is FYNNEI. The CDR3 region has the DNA TGTGCCAGCAGTGGGGATGCCATCAATGAGCAGTTCTTC. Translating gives CASSGDAINEQFF.